These T cell receptor beta chains were read from a single sample in a study of patients and donors after allogeneic stem cell transplantation. TCRdb processed the RT-PCR reads anew with MiXCR; each CDR3 protein has one entry. The data show over 400,000 distinct CDR3 sequences, roughly 17% seen once. Sequenced material: blood, either unsorted or a sorted T cell fraction (not recorded which). All receptors derive from a human donor who was either an allogeneic HSCT recipient or a stem cell or donor lymphocyte infusion donor (not recorded which). It is not recorded whose cells these are; they may come from a transplant donor. The CDR3 runs from the conserved cysteine through the conserved F or W. A D gene is named only where the DNA matches it firmly. Clone size is stated in some rows and not others, as once, few, many or a class when expanded.

d_gene | j_gene | v_gene | abundance | CDR3nt | CDR3aa
NA | TRBJ1-1 | TRBV6-1 | NA | TGTGCCAGCAGGACCGGGAGGGACACTGAAGCTTTCTTT | CASRTGRDTEAFF
TRBD2 | TRBJ2-5 | TRBV9 | NA | TGTGCCAGCAGCCGATCTAGCGGGCAATCCCAAGAGACCCAGTACTTC | CASSRSSGQSQETQYF
NA | TRBJ2-2 | TRBV20-1 | many | TGCAGTGCTAGGGAGGGTTCCACCGGGGAGCTGTTTTTT | CSAREGSTGELFF
TRBD2 | TRBJ2-7 | TRBV11-2 | few | TGTGCCAGCAGCCCCACGTGGACTAGCTCCTACGAGCAGTACTTC | CASSPTWTSSYEQYF
NA | TRBJ1-2 | TRBV20-1 | few | TGCAGTGCTCGCAGGGATACCTATGGCTACACCTTC | CSARRDTYGYTF
TRBD1 | TRBJ1-5 | TRBV7-3 | NA | TGTGCCAGCAGTACAGGGGTGTACAGCAATCAGCCCCAGCATTTT | CASSTGVYSNQPQHF
NA | TRBJ2-3 | TRBV29-1 | many | TGCAGCGTAAAAGGGGGGTCTCTGGATACGCAGTATTTT | CSVKGGSLDTQYF
NA | TRBJ2-7 | TRBV5-1 | NA | TGCGCCAGCAGCTTGGACGTCTTCTCCTACGAGCAGTACTTC | CASSLDVFSYEQYF
NA | TRBJ1-4 | TRBV6-2/TRBV6-3 | NA | TGTGCCAGCAGTCGCGGCCCAGTTCTGAAGAATGAAAAACTGTTTTTT | CASSRGPVLKNEKLFF
NA | TRBJ1-2 | TRBV25-1 | NA | TGTGCCAGCAGGAAGGAAGACTATGGCTACACCTTC | CASRKEDYGYTF
NA | TRBJ2-1 | TRBV21-1 | few | TGTGCCAGCAGCAAAGCAGGCACGAGACAGGCCTCGGATGAGCAGTTCTTC | CASSKAGTRQASDEQFF
NA | TRBJ2-3 | TRBV14 | NA | TGTGCCAGCAGCGCCCGACCGACAGGCTCAGATACGCAGTATTTT | CASSARPTGSDTQYF
TRBD1 | TRBJ2-1 | TRBV5-1 | few | TGCGCCAGCAGCTCCGGGACAGGGTTCGGTGAGCAGTTCTTC | CASSSGTGFGEQFF
TRBD1 | TRBJ2-3 | TRBV7-3 | few | TGTGCCAGCAGCCCAGGGGGACAACCCACAGATACGCAGTATTTT | CASSPGGQPTDTQYF
NA | TRBJ1-1 | TRBV6-5 | many | TGTGCCAGCAGTTTAAAGATGAACACTGAAGCTTTCTTT | CASSLKMNTEAFF
NA | TRBJ1-1 | TRBV5-1 | NA | TGCGCCAGCACCCGGGACAAGGGGGGTTCCGCTGAAGCTTTCTTT | CASTRDKGGSAEAFF
NA | TRBJ2-4 | TRBV15 | NA | TGTGCCACCAGCAGAGATCTGAGTTTAGGGGGTATATACTTC | CATSRDLSLGGIYF
TRBD2 | TRBJ2-1 | TRBV12-3/TRBV12-4 | few | TGTGCCAGCAGTTTAAGTAGCGGGGCACTTACGAGCTCCTACAATGAGCAGTTCTTC | CASSLSSGALTSSYNEQFF
TRBD1 | TRBJ1-1 | TRBV5-1 | few | TGCGCCAGCAGCCCTGGGGGGACAGTGAACACTGAAGCTTTCTTT | CASSPGGTVNTEAFF
NA | TRBJ2-5 | TRBV20-1 | NA | TGCAGTGCTAGATGGGCAGGGGCTCGAGAGACCCAGTACTTC | CSARWAGARETQYF
TRBD1 | TRBJ1-2 | TRBV18 | NA | TGTGCCAGCTCACCGGGACAGGGATTCGGCTACACCTTC | CASSPGQGFGYTF
NA | TRBJ2-2 | TRBV6-1 | few | TGTGCCAGCATCCCTTGGGGGGCATCAAACACCGGGGAGCTGTTTTTT | CASIPWGASNTGELFF
NA | TRBJ2-5 | TRBV7-9 | few | TGTGCCAGCAGCTTAGCGGGAGCTAAAGAGACCCAGTACTTC | CASSLAGAKETQYF
NA | TRBJ2-3 | TRBV4-1 | many | TGCGCCAGCTGGGGGGCGGGACATCAGACAGATACGCAGTATTTT | CASWGAGHQTDTQYF
TRBD2 | TRBJ2-1 | TRBV20-1 | many | TGCAGTGCTAGCCGCCTAGCGGTCGACAATGAGCAGTTCTTC | CSASRLAVDNEQFF
TRBD2 | TRBJ2-1 | TRBV4-3 | many | TGCGCCAGCAGCCTATTTAGCGGGACCTACAATGAGCAGTTCTTC | CASSLFSGTYNEQFF
NA | TRBJ1-5 | TRBV5-6 | NA | TGTGCCAGCAGCTTGGGATTACCCCAGCCCCAGCATTTT | CASSLGLPQPQHF
NA | TRBJ1-2 | TRBV24-1 | few | TGTGCCACCAGTGATTACTCGGGCGGCTACACCTTC | CATSDYSGGYTF
NA | TRBJ2-2 | TRBV24-1 | NA | TGTGCCACCAGACCAACCCGGGGTGGATCGACCGGGGAGCTGTTTTTT | CATRPTRGGSTGELFF
NA | TRBJ2-2 | TRBV15 | NA | TGTGCCACCAGCCCCTCGTCGGGACCCGCGAACACCGGGGAGCTGTTTTTT | CATSPSSGPANTGELFF
NA | TRBJ2-1 | TRBV27 | few | TGTGCCAGCAGTTTACCCGGGGTCGACAATGAGCAGTTCTTC | CASSLPGVDNEQFF
NA | TRBJ1-3 | TRBV20-1 | NA | TGCAGTGCTGCCAACAGGGAATCTGGAAACACCATATATTTT | CSAANRESGNTIYF
NA | TRBJ1-3 | TRBV4-1 | many | TGCGCCAGCAGCCAAACAGGGTCTGGAAACACCATATATTTT | CASSQTGSGNTIYF
TRBD2 | TRBJ2-1 | TRBV20-1 | few | TGCAGTGCTAGAGATCTAGCGGGGGGGCCGTATGAGCAGTTCTTC | CSARDLAGGPYEQFF
TRBD2 | TRBJ2-2 | TRBV12-3/TRBV12-4 | NA | TGTGCCAGCAGTTACCCCGTGCTAGCGGGGGGGCCCGGGGAGCTGTTTTTT | CASSYPVLAGGPGELFF
NA | TRBJ2-7 | TRBV20-1 | NA | TGCAGTGCTAGTCCGTTCTCCGGGGGGGACAGTTTCTCCTACGAGCAGTACTTC | CSASPFSGGDSFSYEQYF
NA | TRBJ2-2 | TRBV5-5 | few | TGTGCCAGCAGCTCCGATATAAGAAGGGACACCGGGGAGCTGTTTTTT | CASSSDIRRDTGELFF
NA | TRBJ2-2 | TRBV5-1 | many | TGCGCCAGCAGCCTTCCTGGGGGGCCCACCGGGGAGCTGTTTTTT | CASSLPGGPTGELFF
TRBD2 | TRBJ2-2 | TRBV6-1 | NA | TGTGCCAGCAGTGAAGTGGGAGGGCCGGTCGGGGAGCTGTTTTTT | CASSEVGGPVGELFF
TRBD2 | TRBJ2-7 | TRBV27 | NA | TGTGCCAGCAGTTCCTCCCCAGGGACTATCCAGTACTTC | CASSSSPGTIQYF
TRBD2 | TRBJ2-1 | TRBV10-3 | NA | TGTGCCATCAGTGAGTTGATAATAGCGGGAGTCTGGGACAATGAGCAGTTCTTC | CAISELIIAGVWDNEQFF
NA | TRBJ1-2 | TRBV15 | NA | TGTGCCACCTCCCCAGGGGTTAACTATGGCTACACCTTC | CATSPGVNYGYTF
TRBD1 | TRBJ2-7 | TRBV7-9 | few | TGTGCCAGCAGCTCCTACGGACAGGGGAGGAACGAGCAGTACTTC | CASSSYGQGRNEQYF
NA | TRBJ2-7 | TRBV4-1 | few | TGCGCCAGCAGCCAAATCGCCCACTACTACGAGCAGTACTTC | CASSQIAHYYEQYF
TRBD1 | TRBJ1-6 | TRBV5-1 | NA | TGCGCCAGCAGCCCTACAGGGGGCAGGCCCCACCGGAATTCACCCCTCCACTTT | CASSPTGGRPHRNSPLHF
NA | TRBJ2-7 | TRBV6-1 | NA | TGTGCCAGCGGACTCCTTCAGTTATACGAGCAGTACTTC | CASGLLQLYEQYF
NA | TRBJ1-6 | TRBV5-6 | few | TGTGCCAGCAGATCCGGGGGCCAGGGGTTAAATTCACCCCTCCACTTT | CASRSGGQGLNSPLHF
NA | TRBJ1-2 | TRBV12-3/TRBV12-4 | NA | TGTGCCAGCAGTTTAAGTGAGGGGGGCTATGGCTACACCTTC | CASSLSEGGYGYTF
NA | TRBJ2-7 | TRBV7-6 | NA | TGTGCCAGCAGCGAATCGACAAAGGGGGTCTACGAGCAGTACTTC | CASSESTKGVYEQYF
NA | TRBJ2-7 | TRBV4-1 | few | TGCGCCAGCAGCCAAGCCCCGTGGAGCTCCTACGAGCAGTACTTC | CASSQAPWSSYEQYF
NA | TRBJ1-1 | TRBV29-1 | few | TGCAGCGTTGAAGAACCCTTCGGCTGGTACGCTTTCTTT | CSVEEPFGWYAFF
TRBD2 | TRBJ2-5 | TRBV19 | NA | TGTGCCAGTAGTATAGCGACTAGCGGTCAAGAGACCCAGTACTTC | CASSIATSGQETQYF
NA | TRBJ1-1 | TRBV6-2/TRBV6-3 | few | TGTGCCAGCACTCACCATAGGGGACTCAACACTGAAGCTTTCTTT | CASTHHRGLNTEAFF
NA | TRBJ1-5 | TRBV28 | NA | TGTGCCAGCAGTTTAGGTGGGCGGGCCCGATATAGCAATCAGCCCCAGCATTTT | CASSLGGRARYSNQPQHF
TRBD2 | TRBJ2-3 | TRBV20-1 | many | TGCAGTGCTAGAGATCCGTCGCGGGTCACGCGGGAGTCTACGGATACGCAGTATTTT | CSARDPSRVTRESTDTQYF
TRBD1 | TRBJ1-1 | TRBV3-1 | NA | TGTGCCAGCAGCCCCATACAGGGGGCCGGCGCTTTCTTT | CASSPIQGAGAFF
TRBD1 | TRBJ1-1 | TRBV3-1 | few | TGTGCCAGCAGACCCCGGGACAGGGGGAGCACTGAAGCTTTCTTT | CASRPRDRGSTEAFF
TRBD2 | TRBJ2-1 | TRBV3-1 | once | TGTGCCAGCAGCCTGACTAGCGTGAGGCCCAATGAGCAGTTCTTC | CASSLTSVRPNEQFF
NA | TRBJ2-1 | TRBV21-1 | NA | TGTGCCAGCAGCAAAGACAGACCCTCCTACAATGAGCAGTTCTTC | CASSKDRPSYNEQFF
NA | TRBJ2-7 | TRBV6-2/TRBV6-3 | few | TGTGCCAGCAGTACCCCGGGACTTCCCTACGAGCAGTACTTC | CASSTPGLPYEQYF